The sequence of this T cell receptor (beta chain) was determined in a study of vaccination and CD4 T cells after COVID-19. Study at large: The control cultures got either a CEFX pool, an HIV-1 Nef pool, or no peptide at all.

A word on this clonotype: Its target is not known.

Germline V lookup: CDR1 SEHNR, CDR2 FQNEAQ (reference sequence). This CDR3 is built from 15 residues. V dropped 5 bases and J dropped 4; count of bases not matched to a gene: 8. The Oncomine TCR Beta short-read assay was applied to DNA of cultured CD4+ T cells. TCRdb used MiXCR to reprocess the PCR reads, holding one entry per CDR3 protein. Among roughly 12,000 distinct CDR3 sequences listed, under 70% were seen once. Treatment in this sample: approximately 9-day PBMC culture with coronavirus spike peptide pools or control peptides (ViraFEST assay). Sequenced sample: CD4+ T cells from blood, cultured in vitro. The sequence was collected from a human donor who had recovered from COVID-19. This chain links TRBV7-9 with TRBJ1-3; 7 bases are shared with TRBD1. Here the CDR3 reads CASSRTGLGGNTIYF. In DNA form, the CDR3 reads TGTGCCAGCAGCCGGACAGGCTTAGGGGGAAACACCATATATTTT. The full variable domain, with the rest looked up from reference TRBV7-9 and TRBJ1-3, is DTGVSQNPRHKITKRGQNVTFRCDPISEHNRLYWYRQTLGQGPEFLTYFQNEAQLEKSRLLSDRFSAERPKGSFSTLEIQRTEQGDSAMYLCASSRTGLGGNTIYFGEGSWLTVV.